A single sample is the source of the 3 T cell receptor beta chains below, sequenced in a study of T cells in Graves' hyperthyroidism and ophthalmopathy. Template material for amplifying TCR beta CDR3 regions consisted of RNA transcripts. An initial round of RT-PCR targeting the TCR CDR3 relied on the HTBI primer set. TCRdb re-derived calls from the multiplex PCR reads in MiXCR, one entry per CDR3 protein. The sample holds hundreds of thousands of distinct CDR3 sequences, 15% to 19% seen once. Sequenced material: blood. Every receptor here comes from a woman under 30 with Graves' hyperthyroidism.

This clonotype was recorded many times. The chain employs TRBV5-1 and TRBJ2-5, with D possibly being TRBD1 or TRBD2 (6 bases each). Trimming removed 0 bases from V and 1 base from J, with 16 bases in between. Looked up from germline, CDR1 is SGHRS and CDR2 is YFSETQ. This CDR3 contains 17 residues. The CDR3 here is CASSLAAGTPTQETQYF. DNA for the CDR3: TGCGCCAGCAGCTTGGCCGCGGGGACACCGACCCAAGAGACCCAGTACTTC. Full variable domain (remainder filled in from reference TRBV5-1 and TRBJ2-5): KAGVTQTPRYLIKTRGQQVTLSCSPISGHRSVSWYQQTPGQGLQFLFEYFSETQRNKGNFPGRFSGRQFSNSRSEMNVSTLELGDSALYLCASSLAAGTPTQETQYFGPGTRLLVL.

Notes on this clonotype: A much larger clone differs from this one at a single base, so this may be a read error. This sequence joins TRBV5-4 and TRBJ1-4, with D uncertain. This CDR3 is 14 amino acids long. Trimming left V 1 base short and J 5 bases short, with 9 bases between. The germline CDR1 and CDR2 sequences are SGHNT and YYREEE (reference sequence). CDR3 DNA: TGTGCCAGCAGCTTGTTCCCGGGCAATGAAAAACTGTTTTTT. It yields the protein CASSLFPGNEKLFF.

There are many counts of this clonotype. This chain joins TRBV30 and TRBJ1-2; 7 bases are shared with TRBD1. The CDR3 consists of 16 residues. V was pared by 0 bases and J by 4 bases, with 11 bases of the junction left unmatched. Germline V gene data show CDR1 as GTSNPN and CDR2 as SVGIG (reference sequence). Written as DNA, the CDR3 is TGTGCCTGGAGTGTAACAGGGACAGTGAGTGTCTATGGCTACACCTTC. Translated, it gives CAWSVTGTVSVYGYTF.